The TCR beta chain described here comes from a study of T cells in Graves' hyperthyroidism and ophthalmopathy. Regions amplified from RNA transcripts were the TCR beta CDR3 regions. Primed by the HTBI set, a first-round RT-PCR was run on the TCR CDR3. Via MiXCR, TCRdb re-called the multiplex PCR reads, giving one row per CDR3 protein. In the table there are 500,000 to 800,000 distinct CDR3 sequences, 45% of which are singletons. V lost 7 bases and J lost 5; bases outside the gene matches: 7. Germline V gene data show CDR1 as SGHTA and CDR2 as FQGNSA. This CDR3 contains 14 residues. Study-wide findings and caveats: Within blood appeared most thyroid clonotypes that had expanded above 0.001.

This clonotype was counted ten times or more. Antigen: not known. The sequence derives from an adult man with Graves' disease, either hyperthyroidism or ophthalmopathy (not recorded which). Material for sequencing was peripheral blood or thyroid tissue (not recorded which). This chain links TRBV7-2 with TRBJ1-4, with 7 bases lining up with TRBD1. The CDR3 loop reads CASKLSRGNEKLFF. CDR3 coding DNA: TGTGCCAGCAAATTGTCCAGGGGGAATGAAAAACTGTTTTTT.